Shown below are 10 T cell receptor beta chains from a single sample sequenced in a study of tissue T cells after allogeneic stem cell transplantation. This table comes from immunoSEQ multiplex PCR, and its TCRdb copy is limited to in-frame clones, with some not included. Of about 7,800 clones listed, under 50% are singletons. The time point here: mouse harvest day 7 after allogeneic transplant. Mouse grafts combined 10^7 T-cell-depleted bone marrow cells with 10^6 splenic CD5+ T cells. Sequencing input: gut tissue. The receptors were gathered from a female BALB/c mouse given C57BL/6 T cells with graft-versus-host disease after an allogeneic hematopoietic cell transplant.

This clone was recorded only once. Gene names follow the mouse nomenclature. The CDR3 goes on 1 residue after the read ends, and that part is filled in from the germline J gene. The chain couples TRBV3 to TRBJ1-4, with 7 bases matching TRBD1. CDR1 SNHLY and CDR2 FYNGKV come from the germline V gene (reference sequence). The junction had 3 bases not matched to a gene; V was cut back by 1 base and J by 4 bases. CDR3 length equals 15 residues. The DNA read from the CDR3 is TGTGCCAGCAGCTTAGGGCAGGGGGGCAACGAAAGATTATTT. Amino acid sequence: CASSLGQGGNERLF. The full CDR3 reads CASSLGQGGNERLFF.

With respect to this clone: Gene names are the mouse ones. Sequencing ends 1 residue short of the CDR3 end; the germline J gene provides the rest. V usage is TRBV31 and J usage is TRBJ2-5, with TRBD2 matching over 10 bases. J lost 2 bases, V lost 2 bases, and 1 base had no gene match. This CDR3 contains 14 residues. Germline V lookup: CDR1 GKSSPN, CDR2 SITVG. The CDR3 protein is CAWSAGGAQDTQYF. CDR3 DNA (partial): TGTGCCTGGAGTGCTGGGGGGGCCCAAGACACCCAGTAC.

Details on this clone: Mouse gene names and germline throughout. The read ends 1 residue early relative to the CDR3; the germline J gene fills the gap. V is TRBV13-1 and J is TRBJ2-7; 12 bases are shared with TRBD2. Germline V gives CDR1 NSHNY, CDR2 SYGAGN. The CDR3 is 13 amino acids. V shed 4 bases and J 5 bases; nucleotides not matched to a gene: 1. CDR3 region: CASSWDWGDEQYF. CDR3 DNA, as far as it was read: TGTGCCAGCAGTTGGGACTGGGGGGATGAACAGTAC.

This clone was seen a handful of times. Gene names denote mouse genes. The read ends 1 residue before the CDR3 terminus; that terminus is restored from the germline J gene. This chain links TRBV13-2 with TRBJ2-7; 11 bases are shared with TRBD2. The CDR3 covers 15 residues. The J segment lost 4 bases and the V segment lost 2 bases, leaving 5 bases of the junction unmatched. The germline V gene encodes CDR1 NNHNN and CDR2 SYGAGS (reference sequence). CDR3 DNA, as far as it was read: TGTGCCAGCGGTGAGCCGGGACTGGGGGCGTATGAACAGTAC. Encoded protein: CASGEPGLGAYEQY. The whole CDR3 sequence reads CASGEPGLGAYEQYF.

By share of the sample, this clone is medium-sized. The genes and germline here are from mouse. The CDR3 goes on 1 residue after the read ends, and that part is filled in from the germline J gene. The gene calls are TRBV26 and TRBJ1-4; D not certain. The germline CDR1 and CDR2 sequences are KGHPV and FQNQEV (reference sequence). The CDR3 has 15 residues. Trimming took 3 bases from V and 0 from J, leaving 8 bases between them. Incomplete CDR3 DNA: TGTGCCAGCAGTCTTGGTCCAATTTCCAACGAAAGATTATTT. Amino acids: CASSLGPISNERLF. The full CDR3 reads CASSLGPISNERLFF.

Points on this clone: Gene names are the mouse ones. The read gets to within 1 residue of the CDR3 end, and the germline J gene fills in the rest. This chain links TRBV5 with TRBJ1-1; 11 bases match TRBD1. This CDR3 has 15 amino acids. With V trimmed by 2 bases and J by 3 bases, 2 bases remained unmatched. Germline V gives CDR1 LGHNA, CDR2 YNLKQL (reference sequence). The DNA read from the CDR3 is TGTGCCAGCAGCCAACCGGACAGGGGGCACACAGAAGTCTTC. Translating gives CASSQPDRGHTEVF. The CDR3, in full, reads CASSQPDRGHTEVFF.

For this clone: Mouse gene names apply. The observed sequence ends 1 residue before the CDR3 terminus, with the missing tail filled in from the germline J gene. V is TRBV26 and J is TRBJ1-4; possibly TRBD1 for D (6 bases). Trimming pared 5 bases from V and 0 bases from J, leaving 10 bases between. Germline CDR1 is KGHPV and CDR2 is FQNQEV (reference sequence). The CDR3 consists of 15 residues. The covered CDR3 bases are TGTGCCAGCAGTTCCAGGGGAATTTCCAACGAAAGATTATTT. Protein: CASSSRGISNERLF. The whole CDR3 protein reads CASSSRGISNERLFF.

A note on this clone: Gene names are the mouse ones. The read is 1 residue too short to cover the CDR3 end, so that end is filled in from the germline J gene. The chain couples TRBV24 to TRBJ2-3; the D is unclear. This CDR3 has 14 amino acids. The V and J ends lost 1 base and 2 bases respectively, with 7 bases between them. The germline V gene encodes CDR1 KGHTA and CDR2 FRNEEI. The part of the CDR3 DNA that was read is TGTGCCAGCAGTCTGTCACCATTTGCAGAAACGCTGTAT. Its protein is CASSLSPFAETLY. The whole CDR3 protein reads CASSLSPFAETLYF.

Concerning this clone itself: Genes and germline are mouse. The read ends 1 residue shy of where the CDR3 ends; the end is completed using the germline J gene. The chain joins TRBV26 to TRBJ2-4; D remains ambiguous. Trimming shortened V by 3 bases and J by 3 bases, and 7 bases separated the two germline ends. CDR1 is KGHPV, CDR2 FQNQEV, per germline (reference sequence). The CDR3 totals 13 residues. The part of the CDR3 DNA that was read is TGTGCCAGCAGTCTCGGGCAGCAAAACACCTTGTAC. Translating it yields CASSLGQQNTLY. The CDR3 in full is CASSLGQQNTLYF.

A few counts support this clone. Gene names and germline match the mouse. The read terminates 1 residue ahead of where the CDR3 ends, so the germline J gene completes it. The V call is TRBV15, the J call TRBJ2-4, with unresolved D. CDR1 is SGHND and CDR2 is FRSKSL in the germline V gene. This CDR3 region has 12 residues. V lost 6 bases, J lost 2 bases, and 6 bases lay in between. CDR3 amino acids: CASSPNQNTLYF. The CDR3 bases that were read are TGTGCCAGCAGCCCAAATCAAAACACCTTGTAC.